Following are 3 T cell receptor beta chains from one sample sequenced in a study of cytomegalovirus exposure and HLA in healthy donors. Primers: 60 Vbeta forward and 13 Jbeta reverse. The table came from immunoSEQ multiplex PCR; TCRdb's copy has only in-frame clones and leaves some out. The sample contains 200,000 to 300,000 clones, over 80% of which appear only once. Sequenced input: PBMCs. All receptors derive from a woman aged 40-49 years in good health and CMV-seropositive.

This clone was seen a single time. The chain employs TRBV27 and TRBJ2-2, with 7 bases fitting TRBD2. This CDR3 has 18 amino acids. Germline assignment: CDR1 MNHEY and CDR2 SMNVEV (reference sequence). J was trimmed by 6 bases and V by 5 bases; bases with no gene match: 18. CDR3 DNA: TGTGCCAGCAGTCCGCCCCGGACTAGTGGGGGTCGGGCCGGGGAGCTGTTTTTT. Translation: CASSPPRTSGGRAGELFF.

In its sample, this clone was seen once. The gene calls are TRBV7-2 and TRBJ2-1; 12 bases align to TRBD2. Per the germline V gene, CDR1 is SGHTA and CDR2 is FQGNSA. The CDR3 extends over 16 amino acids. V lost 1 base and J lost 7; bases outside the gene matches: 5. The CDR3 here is CASSLEVGLAGNEQFF. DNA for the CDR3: TGTGCCAGCAGCTTAGAGGTAGGACTAGCGGGGAATGAGCAGTTCTTC.

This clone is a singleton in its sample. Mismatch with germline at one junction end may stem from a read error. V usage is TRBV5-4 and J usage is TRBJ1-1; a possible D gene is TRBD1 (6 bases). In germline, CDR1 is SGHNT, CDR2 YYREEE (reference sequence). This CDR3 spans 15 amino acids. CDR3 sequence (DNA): TGTGCCAGCAGCCGGAGAACAGGGACGAACGCTGAAGCTTTCTTT. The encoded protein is CASSRRTGTNAEAFF.